Listed below are T cell receptor beta chains from one sample, sequenced in a study of blood T cell repertoires in COVID-19. Data came from immunoSEQ multiplex PCR; TCRdb stores just in-frame clones and leaves some out. This table holds more than 75,000 clones, 70% to 85% found once. Sequencing was performed on peripheral blood. These receptors were obtained from a human donor in a cohort sampled during active COVID-19. The CDR3 runs from the conserved cysteine through the conserved F or W. The D gene is left open where the match is weak. Expanded clones get a size class; other rows say once, few or many, or leave the size out.

d_call | j_call | clone_size | v_call | cdr3_aa | cdr3_nt
NA | TRBJ2-7 | many | TRBV5-1 | CASAFRETYEQYF | TGCGCCAGCGCCTTCCGGGAGACCTACGAGCAGTACTTC
NA | TRBJ2-2 | NA | TRBV11-2 | CASSIRGHRNTGELFF | TGTGCCAGCAGCATTAGGGGACACCGGAACACCGGGGAGCTGTTTTTT
NA | TRBJ2-2 | NA | TRBV18 | CASSPRQEKNTGELFF | TGTGCCAGCTCACCTAGACAAGAGAAGAACACCGGGGAGCTGTTTTTT
NA | TRBJ1-5 | NA | TRBV7-2 | CASSQVGAQPQHF | TGTGCCAGCAGCCAGGTAGGGGCCCAGCCCCAGCATTTT
TRBD2 | TRBJ2-3 | NA | TRBV7-2 | CASSLLLAGGDTQYF | TGTGCCAGCAGCTTATTACTAGCGGGTGGAGATACGCAGTATTTT
TRBD1 | TRBJ1-5 | NA | TRBV27 | CASSLGTDSNQPQHF | TGTGCCAGCAGTTTAGGGACAGACAGCAATCAGCCCCAGCATTTT
NA | TRBJ2-5 | NA | TRBV19 | CASTVTAGETQYF | TGTGCCAGTACCGTGACCGCGGGGGAGACCCAGTACTTC
TRBD1 | TRBJ1-2 | NA | TRBV18 | CASSPGQTRYGYTF | TGTGCCAGCTCACCGGGACAGACCCGCTATGGCTACACCTTC
NA | TRBJ2-2 | once | TRBV12-3/TRBV12-4 | CASLNTGELFF | TGTGCCTCACTGAACACCGGGGAGCTGTTTTTT
NA | TRBJ2-7 | NA | TRBV5-8 | CASRPDRYEQYF | TGTGCCAGCAGACCCGACAGGTACGAGCAGTACTTC
NA | TRBJ1-5 | NA | TRBV9 | CASSAGNQPQHF | TGTGCCAGCAGTGCGGGCAATCAGCCCCAGCATTTT
NA | TRBJ1-6 | NA | TRBV2 | CASSRTARDSPLHF | TGTGCCAGCAGTAGGACAGCTAGGGATTCACCCCTCCACTTT
NA | TRBJ2-3 | NA | TRBV3-1/TRBV3-2 | CASSQPSGTDTQYF | TGTGCCAGCAGCCAACCGAGCGGTACGGATACGCAGTATTTT
TRBD1 | TRBJ1-4 | NA | TRBV28 | CASSFWRAGGNEKLFF | TGTGCCAGCAGTTTCTGGAGGGCAGGGGGAAATGAAAAACTGTTTTTT
TRBD1 | TRBJ2-7 | NA | TRBV28 | CASSLGQEYEQYF | TGTGCCAGCAGCCTGGGACAGGAGTACGAGCAGTACTTC
NA | TRBJ2-7 | once | TRBV12-3/TRBV12-4 | CASSRRDEQYF | TGTGCCAGCAGCCGCCGGGACGAGCAGTACTTC
TRBD2 | TRBJ2-5 | once | TRBV7-9 | CATGGEWETQYF | TGTGCCACCGGGGGGGAGTGGGAGACCCAGTACTTC
TRBD1 | TRBJ2-7 | NA | TRBV30 | CAWNQGQVPSYEQYF | TGTGCCTGGAACCAGGGACAGGTGCCTTCCTACGAGCAGTACTTC
TRBD1 | TRBJ2-7 | NA | TRBV7-7 | CASSPGQGFYEQYF | TGTGCCAGCAGCCCCGGACAGGGATTCTACGAGCAGTACTTC
NA | TRBJ1-1 | NA | TRBV18 | CASSPMRGNTEAFF | TGTGCCAGCTCCCCAATGCGGGGGAACACTGAAGCTTTCTTT
TRBD1 | TRBJ1-2 | once | TRBV10-3 | CAIASGDRIYGYTF | TGTGCCATCGCTTCGGGGGACAGGATTTATGGCTACACCTTC
TRBD1 | TRBJ1-1 | NA | TRBV18 | CASSPRQGNMNTEAFF | TGTGCCAGCTCACCAAGACAGGGGAACATGAACACTGAAGCTTTCTTT
TRBD1 | TRBJ2-5 | NA | TRBV4-1 | CASSRRRDSQETQYF | TGCGCCAGCAGCCGACGCCGGGACAGTCAAGAGACCCAGTACTTC
TRBD2 | TRBJ2-1 | NA | TRBV5-8 | CASSLRSSGGASYNEQFF | TGTGCCAGCAGCTTGCGGTCTAGCGGGGGGGCTTCATACAATGAGCAGTTCTTC
TRBD2 | TRBJ2-1 | NA | TRBV9 | CASSAPPGLAGRSSYNEQFF | TGTGCCAGCAGCGCTCCCCCGGGACTAGCGGGTAGAAGCTCCTACAATGAGCAGTTCTTC
TRBD1 | TRBJ2-2 | NA | TRBV5-1 | CASSGDREALFF | TGCGCCAGCAGCGGGGACAGGGAGGCGCTGTTTTTT
NA | TRBJ1-2 | NA | TRBV4-1 | CASSQGIYGYTF | TGCGCCAGCAGCCAAGGTATCTATGGCTACACCTTC
TRBD1 | TRBJ2-5 | NA | TRBV3-1/TRBV3-2 | CASSLFGTGEKETQYF | TGTGCCAGCAGCCTCTTCGGGACAGGGGAGAAAGAGACCCAGTACTTC
TRBD1 | TRBJ1-2 | NA | TRBV30 | CAWTKGDRSYGYTF | TGTGCCTGGACTAAGGGGGACAGGAGCTATGGCTACACCTTC
NA | TRBJ2-7 | NA | TRBV5-1 | CASSNRDTYEQYF | TGCGCCAGCAGCAATCGGGACACCTACGAGCAGTACTTC
TRBD2 | TRBJ2-5 | NA | TRBV29-1 | CSAPLAAEETQYF | TGCAGCGCCCCACTAGCGGCGGAAGAGACCCAGTACTTC
TRBD2 | TRBJ2-1 | NA | TRBV10-1 | CASSAFGEGNEQFF | TGCGCCAGCAGTGCTTTCGGGGAGGGTAATGAGCAGTTCTTC
NA | TRBJ1-3 | once | TRBV13 | CASSPPTGGIRNTIYF | TGTGCCAGCAGCCCCCCCACCGGAGGGATAAGAAACACCATATATTTT
NA | TRBJ1-2 | NA | TRBV5-1 | CASSLGLLTYGYTF | TGCGCCAGCAGCTTGGGGCTTCTTACCTATGGCTACACCTTC
TRBD1 | TRBJ2-7 | NA | TRBV28 | CASRRTGTYEQYF | TGTGCCAGCAGAAGGACAGGGACCTACGAGCAGTACTTC
NA | TRBJ2-5 | NA | TRBV24-1 | CATSEGRGSEETQYF | TGTGCCACCAGTGAGGGCAGGGGATCGGAAGAGACCCAGTACTTC
TRBD1 | TRBJ2-7 | NA | TRBV19 | CASRHRGRSSYEQYF | TGTGCCAGCCGTCACAGGGGGAGAAGCTCCTACGAGCAGTACTTC
NA | TRBJ2-7 | few | TRBV10-2 | CASSESREDRPEQYF | TGCGCCAGCAGTGAGTCGCGGGAGGACAGGCCCGAGCAGTACTTC
TRBD1 | TRBJ1-1 | once | TRBV5-4 | CASSLAGGLMTEAFF | TGTGCCAGCAGCTTGGCAGGGGGCTTAATGACTGAAGCTTTCTTT
NA | TRBJ2-2 | NA | TRBV7-3 | CASSPDDLDGELFF | TGTGCCAGCAGCCCTGACGACTTAGACGGGGAGCTGTTTTTT
NA | TRBJ2-2 | once | TRBV7-3 | CASSMLGGDNTGELFF | TGTGCCAGCAGCATGCTAGGCGGGGATAACACCGGGGAGCTGTTTTTT